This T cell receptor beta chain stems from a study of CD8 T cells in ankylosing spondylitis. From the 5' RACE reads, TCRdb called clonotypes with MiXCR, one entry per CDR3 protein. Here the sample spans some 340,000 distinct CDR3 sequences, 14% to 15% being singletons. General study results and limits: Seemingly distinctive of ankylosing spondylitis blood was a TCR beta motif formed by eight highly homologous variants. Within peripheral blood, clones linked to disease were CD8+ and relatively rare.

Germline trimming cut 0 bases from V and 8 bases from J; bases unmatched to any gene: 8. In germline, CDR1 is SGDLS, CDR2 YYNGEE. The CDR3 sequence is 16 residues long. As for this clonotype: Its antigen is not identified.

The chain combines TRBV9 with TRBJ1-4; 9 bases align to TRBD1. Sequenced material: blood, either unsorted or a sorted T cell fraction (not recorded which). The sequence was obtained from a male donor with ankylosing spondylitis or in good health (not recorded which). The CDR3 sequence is CASSVATGGREEKLFF. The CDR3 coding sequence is TGTGCCAGCAGCGTAGCTACAGGGGGCCGGGAGGAAAAACTGTTTTTT. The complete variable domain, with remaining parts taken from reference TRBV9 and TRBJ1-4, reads DSGVTQTPKHLITATGQRVTLRCSPRSGDLSVYWYQQSLDQGLQFLIQYYNGEERAKGNILERFSAQQFPDLHSELNLSSLELGDSALYFCASSVATGGREEKLFFGSGTQLSVL.